Reported below is one T cell receptor beta chain. Antigen: not known. The data belong to a study of identical twins. The study, taken as a whole, reports: Surplus twin overlap in beta out-of-frame sequences was less pronounced.

A universal primer binding site was introduced by template switching. The final cDNA contained unique molecular identifiers. TCRdb passed the 5' RACE reads through MiXCR, listing each CDR3 protein once. The repertoire holds under 350,000 distinct CDR3 sequences, with roughly 10% as singletons. This sample was shared with a second study, whose subject was yellow fever vaccine responses in identical twins.

This clonotype originated in a woman between 18 and 29 years old in good health. Sequenced material: CD8+ T cells sorted from blood.

In nucleotides, the CDR3 is TGTGCCAGCAGCCTTCTAGGGCCTCATCAAGAGACCCAGTACTTC. It is translated as CASSLLGPHQETQYF. The chain employs TRBV7-9 and TRBJ2-5; D ambiguous. The CDR3 is 15 residues long. The V end was cut by 5 bases, the J end by 2 bases, with 15 bases between. Germline V lookup: CDR1 SEHNR, CDR2 FQNEAQ (reference sequence).